The clone carrying this T cell receptor (beta chain) was detected ten times or more. Per the authors' pipeline: The study built a papillary thyroid cancer distant-metastasis classifier from CDR3 differences across clinicopathological groups. TCRdb re-called the PCR reads via MiXCR. Here the V and J calls rest on TCRdb's processing, not on the authors' analysis. Here the sample spans about 69,000 clones, more than 13% being singletons. The V gene lost 5 bases and the J gene lost 7 bases, with 15 bases spanning the gap. This CDR3 comprises 14 residues. Germline-derived CDR1 and CDR2 are PRHDT and FYEKMQ (reference sequence). This record belongs to a study of metastatic and nonmetastatic thyroid tumors. All patients were treatment-naive before thyroid surgery.

The origin of this receptor is a male donor with papillary thyroid cancer or a benign thyroid nodule (not recorded which). Some clones in this sample may be carry-over from other donors' samples. Sequences were obtained from blood. The rearrangement uses TRBV13 and TRBJ2-1, with D perhaps TRBD2 (6 bases). The CDR3 region has the DNA TGTGCCAGCAGCAAAGGAGGGCCTACAAATGAGCAGTTCTTC. It codes for CASSKGGPTNEQFF.